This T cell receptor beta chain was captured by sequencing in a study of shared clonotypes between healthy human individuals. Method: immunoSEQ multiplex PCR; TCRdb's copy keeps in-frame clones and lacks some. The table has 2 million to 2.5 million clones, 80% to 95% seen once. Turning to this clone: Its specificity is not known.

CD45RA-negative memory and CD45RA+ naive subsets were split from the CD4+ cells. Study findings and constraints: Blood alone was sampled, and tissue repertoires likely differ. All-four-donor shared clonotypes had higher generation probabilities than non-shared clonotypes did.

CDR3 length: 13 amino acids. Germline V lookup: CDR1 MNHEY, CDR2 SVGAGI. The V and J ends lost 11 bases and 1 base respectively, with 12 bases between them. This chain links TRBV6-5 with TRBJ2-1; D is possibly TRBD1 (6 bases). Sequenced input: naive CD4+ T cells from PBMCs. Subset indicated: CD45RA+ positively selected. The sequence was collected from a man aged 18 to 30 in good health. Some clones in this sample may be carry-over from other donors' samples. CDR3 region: CAYHRVSYNEQFF. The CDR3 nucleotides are TGTGCCTATCACAGGGTATCCTACAATGAGCAGTTCTTC.